A single sample gave rise to the 18 T cell receptor beta chains below, sequenced in a study of blood T cell repertoires in COVID-19. Clones were sequenced by immunoSEQ multiplex PCR, and TCRdb holds only the in-frame ones, with some missing. The sample carries tens of thousands of clones, approximately 88% recorded once. Sequencing was done on a sample of peripheral blood. The receptors shown here come from a woman in her sixties with acute or convalescent COVID-19.

This sequence joins TRBV6-4 and TRBJ2-1; the D gene is possibly TRBD2 (7 bases). Germline V gives CDR1 MRHNA, CDR2 SNTAGT. Between the trimmed V and J ends, which lost 4 bases and 3 bases, there was a span of 13 bases. CDR3 length equals 15 residues. CDR3 residues: CASSVLGGHYNEQFF. The CDR3 DNA reads as TGTGCCAGCAGTGTACTCGGGGGGCACTACAATGAGCAGTTCTTC.

The chain combines TRBV5-1 with TRBJ1-6; D is possibly TRBD1 (6 bases). The germline V gene encodes CDR1 SGHRS and CDR2 YFSETQ. CDR3 size: 14 residues. Trimming took 7 bases from V and 7 from J, leaving 15 bases between them. CDR3 sequence: CASQQGAGNSPLHF. CDR3 DNA: TGCGCCAGCCAACAGGGAGCAGGGAATTCACCCCTCCACTTT. The full variable domain, its missing parts supplied by reference TRBV5-1 and TRBJ1-6, is KAGVTQTPRYLIKTRGQQVTLSCSPISGHRSVSWYQQTPGQGLQFLFEYFSETQRNKGNFPGRFSGRQFSNSRSEMNVSTLELGDSALYLCASQQGAGNSPLHFGNGTRLTVT.

V is TRBV5-1 and J is TRBJ2-5; D might be TRBD1 (5 bases). This CDR3 spans 14 amino acids. Between the trimmed V and J ends, which lost 2 bases and 0 bases, there was a span of 8 bases. The germline V gene encodes CDR1 SGHRS and CDR2 YFSETQ. The CDR3 DNA is TGCGCCAGCAGCTTCGACAGATACCAAGAGACCCAGTACTTC. Translating it yields CASSFDRYQETQYF.

The chain links TRBV7-2 to TRBJ2-1, with D possibly TRBD1 on 7 matching bases. The CDR3 covers 16 residues. V lost 5 bases and J lost 2, with 16 bases in between. Germline CDR1 reads SGHTA; CDR2 reads FQGNSA. The CDR3 sequence: CASSPQGGVAYNEQFF. CDR3 nucleotides: TGTGCCAGCAGCCCTCAGGGGGGAGTGGCCTACAATGAGCAGTTCTTC.

The chain combines TRBV28 with TRBJ1-2; a possible D gene is TRBD1 (5 bases). Trimming removed 7 bases at V and 7 bases at J, with 19 bases between. Germline CDR1 reads MDHEN; CDR2 reads SYDVKM. This CDR3 has 14 amino acids. The CDR3 DNA sequence: TGTGCCAGCAACGTAGGGGCTCGGATATTTGGCTACACCTTC. It encodes CASNVGARIFGYTF.

The chain carries TRBV7-6 and TRBJ2-3; 12 bases are shared with TRBD2. Germline loops: CDR1 SGHVS, CDR2 FNYEAQ. V was clipped by 4 bases and J by 6 bases; unmatched bases: 11. This CDR3 contains 17 residues. The CDR3: CASSSSVPSGGVDTQYF. The CDR3 nucleotides read TGTGCCAGCAGCTCGTCCGTGCCTAGCGGGGGGGTGGATACGCAGTATTTT.

This clone was recorded only once. This chain links TRBV27 with TRBJ1-4, with D possibly TRBD1 on 5 matching bases. V was shortened by 4 bases and J by 5 bases, with 8 bases between the two germline ends. Germline values: CDR1 MNHEY, CDR2 SMNVEV (reference sequence). This CDR3 comprises 13 residues. The chain's CDR3 is CASSWSGNEKLFF. CDR3 DNA sequence: TGTGCCAGCAGTTGGTCAGGGAATGAAAAACTGTTTTTT.

The rearrangement links TRBV6-5 to TRBJ2-2; weak D call: TRBD1 (5 bases). Germline CDR1 is MNHEY and CDR2 is SVGAGI. V shed 6 bases and J shed 5 bases, with 10 bases lying between them. The CDR3 is 13 amino acids. The CDR3 loop is CASRRTLTGELFF. The CDR3 region has the DNA TGTGCCAGCAGGCGGACATTGACCGGGGAGCTGTTTTTT.

This chain uses TRBV7-8 with TRBJ1-4; 7 bases line up with TRBD1. Germline loops: CDR1 SGHVS, CDR2 FQNEAQ. J was trimmed by 4 bases and V by 1 base; bases with no gene match: 3. The CDR3 has 15 amino acids. CDR3 nucleotide sequence: TGTGCCAGCAGCTTAGTGCGACAGGGTAATGAAAAACTGTTTTTT. This encodes CASSLVRQGNEKLFF. Filled out from reference TRBV7-8 and TRBJ1-4, the complete variable domain reads GAGVSQSPRYKVAKRGQDVALRCDPISGHVSLFWYQQALGQGPEFLTYFQNEAQLDKSGLPSDRFFAERPEGSVSTLKIQRTQQEDSAVYLCASSLVRQGNEKLFFGSGTQLSVL.

The genes are TRBV19 and TRBJ2-5; the match to TRBD2 covers 8 bases. Germline V lookup: CDR1 LNHDA, CDR2 SQIVND (reference sequence). This CDR3 is 15 amino acids long. Trimming at V came to 4 bases and at J to 4 bases, leaving 8 bases not matched to a gene. The CDR3 region has the DNA TGTGCCAGTAGTACCCTGGCGGGGGGCCGAGAGACCCAGTACTTC. Encoded protein: CASSTLAGGRETQYF.

V gene TRBV19 combines with J gene TRBJ2-5; D gene unclear. CDR1 LNHDA and CDR2 SQIVND come from the germline V gene (reference sequence). The CDR3 runs 13 residues. V lost 6 bases and J 4 bases, leaving 12 bases between the germline ends. The CDR3 DNA reads TGTGCCAGTAGGCCCCGCGGTGGAGAGACCCAGTACTTC. Its translation: CASRPRGGETQYF.

This clone was seen a single time. The CDR3 loop reads CASSPPRTNWEWETQYF. In DNA form, the CDR3 reads TGTGCCAGCAGCCCGCCTCGGACCAATTGGGAGTGGGAGACCCAGTACTTC. V is TRBV7-8 and J is TRBJ2-5; D is possibly TRBD2 (5 bases). The germline V gene has CDR1 SGHVS and CDR2 FQNEAQ. V was shortened by 5 bases and J by 5 bases, with 24 bases between the two germline ends. The CDR3 length is 17 residues.

V and J are TRBV5-1 and TRBJ1-3; possibly TRBD1 for D (6 bases). Trimming pared 4 bases from V and 2 bases from J, leaving 10 bases between. The germline V gene has CDR1 SGHRS and CDR2 YFSETQ. The CDR3 length is 14 residues. In nucleotides, the CDR3 is TGCGCCAGCAGCCAGACAGGACCTGGAAACACCATATATTTT. It codes for CASSQTGPGNTIYF.

V is TRBV28 and J is TRBJ2-1; 12 bases are shared with TRBD2. V shed 5 bases, J shed 7 bases, and the junction held 6 bases outside the gene matches. The CDR3 contains 15 residues. The germline CDR1 and CDR2 sequences are MDHEN and SYDVKM. CDR3 amino acids: CASSPASGGANEQFF. The CDR3 coding sequence is TGTGCCAGCAGTCCGGCTAGCGGGGGGGCTAATGAGCAGTTCTTC.

The chain combines TRBV24-1 with TRBJ1-1, with D possibly TRBD1 on 5 matching bases. The germline CDR1 and CDR2 sequences are KGHDR and SFDVKD. The CDR3 is 13 residues long. The V gene lost 3 bases and the J gene lost 7 bases, with 11 bases spanning the gap. The CDR3 here is CATSDGAWGEAFF. The CDR3 nucleotides read TGTGCCACCAGTGATGGGGCCTGGGGTGAAGCTTTCTTT.

The chain links TRBV18 to TRBJ1-2; TRBD1 agrees at 7 bases. Germline V gene data show CDR1 as KGHSH and CDR2 as LQKENI. V shed 3 bases, J shed 6 bases, and the junction held 4 bases outside the gene matches. The CDR3 has 13 residues. CDR3 DNA: TGTGCCAGCTCACCGACAGGGTCCCATGGCTACACCTTC. Translated, it gives CASSPTGSHGYTF.

The CDR3 loop reads CASSRGQGYQETQYF. In DNA form, the CDR3 reads TGTGCCAGCAGCCGGGGACAGGGGTATCAGGAGACCCAGTACTTC. The chain recombines TRBV7-2 with TRBJ2-5, with TRBD1 identical over 10 bases. The CDR3 runs to 15 residues. CDR1 and CDR2 from the germline V gene are SGHTA and FQGNSA. V was pared by 5 bases and J by 5 bases, with 8 bases of the junction left unmatched. The variable domain in full, completed from reference TRBV7-2 and TRBJ2-5, reads GAGVSQSPSNKVTEKGKDVELRCDPISGHTALYWYRQSLGQGLEFLIYFQGNSAPDKSGLPSDRFSAERTGGSVSTLTIQRTQQEDSAVYLCASSRGQGYQETQYFGPGTRLLVL.

The CDR3 region has the DNA TGTGCCAGTAGTATAAAGGCAGGGGAACAGCCCCAGCATTTT. Translation gives CASSIKAGEQPQHF. The V and J genes are TRBV19 and TRBJ1-5, with D possibly matching TRBD1 (6 bases). Germline V gene lookup returns CDR1 LNHDA and CDR2 SQIVND (reference sequence). The CDR3 runs 14 residues. Trimming pared 2 bases from V and 7 bases from J, leaving 12 bases between.